The 29 T cell receptor beta chains below were found in one sample sequenced in a study of a mutant IDH1 vaccine in newly diagnosed glioma. Produced via immunoSEQ multiplex PCR; TCRdb's table is partial and in-frame only. The profile shows roughly 45,000 clones, approximately 84% of them singletons. Time point given: week 23, last vaccination. The content of each vaccine dose was 300 ug of mutant IDH1 20-mer peptide, and topical imiquimod accompanied it. These receptors' antigens are unknown. Sequencing was performed on PBMCs, taken from a glioma patient whose treatment included an IDH1 peptide vaccine. The receptor source for this set is a woman younger than 35 with glioma. Some clones in this sample may be carry-over from other donors' samples.

The CDR3 sequence is CASSQVWDRGRYGYTF. DNA for the CDR3: TGCGCCAGCAGCCAAGTTTGGGACAGGGGACGCTATGGCTACACCTTC. The chain combines TRBV4-1 with TRBJ1-2; TRBD1 agrees at 10 bases. The CDR3 is 16 residues long. V shed 1 base and J 4 bases; nucleotides not matched to a gene: 6. Germline CDR1 MGHRA, CDR2 YSYEKL.

The rearrangement joins TRBV7-3 to TRBJ2-5; a weak D match, TRBD2 (6 bases). V was clipped by 2 bases and J by 5 bases, with 15 bases between them. CDR1 is SGHTA and CDR2 is FQGTGA in the germline V gene. The CDR3 is made up of 15 amino acids. CDR3 sequence: CASSLLRGTSETQYF. CDR3 sequence (DNA): TGTGCCAGCAGCTTATTACGCGGGACGTCTGAGACCCAGTACTTC. Using reference TRBV7-3 and TRBJ2-5 for the parts outside the CDR3, the full variable domain is GAGVSQTPSNKVTEKGKYVELRCDPISGHTALYWYRQSLGQGPEFLIYFQGTGAADDSGLPNDRFFAVRPEGSVSTLKIQRTERGDSAVYLCASSLLRGTSETQYFGPGTRLLVL.

V gene TRBV11-2 combines with J gene TRBJ1-1; 7 nucleotides agree with TRBD1. CDR3 length: 15 residues. The germline V gene encodes CDR1 SGHAT and CDR2 FQNNGV. Germline trimming cut 5 bases from V and 4 bases from J; bases unmatched to any gene: 10. CDR3 amino acids: CASSPLGDSGTEAFF. The CDR3 nucleotides are TGTGCCAGCAGCCCGCTGGGGGACAGTGGCACTGAAGCTTTCTTT.

The table lists this clone with a count of one. The chain has TRBV5-6 and TRBJ2-7; no clear D. The germline gives CDR1 SGHDT, CDR2 YYEEEE. V lost 4 bases and J 6 bases, leaving 11 bases between the germline ends. The CDR3 is 12 residues long. The CDR3 DNA reads TGTGCCAGCAGCATAACAGTGGGCGAGCAGTACTTC. This encodes CASSITVGEQYF. The full variable domain, in which reference TRBV5-6 and TRBJ2-7 provide the parts outside the CDR3, is DAGVTQSPTHLIKTRGQQVTLRCSPKSGHDTVSWYQQALGQGPQFIFQYYEEEERQRGNFPDRFSGHQFPNYSSELNVNALLLGDSALYLCASSITVGEQYFGPGTRLTVT.

The V call is TRBV4-3, the J call TRBJ2-5; 8 bases match TRBD1. The V gene's germline CDR1 is LGHNA and CDR2 YSLEER. Trimming removed 4 bases from V and 5 bases from J; junction bases left unmatched: 9. The CDR3 loop spans 15 amino acids. The CDR3: CASSPRDRPQETQYF. CDR3 nucleotide sequence: TGCGCCAGCAGCCCCCGGGACAGGCCGCAGGAGACCCAGTACTTC.

The rearrangement joins TRBV6-5 to TRBJ2-3; no reliable D call. The CDR3 extends over 16 amino acids. Deletions cut 2 bases from V and 2 bases from J, with 14 bases between. Germline V gene lookup returns CDR1 MNHEY and CDR2 SVGAGI. The CDR3 loop reads CASSYRSSSVTDTQYF. The CDR3 DNA sequence: TGTGCCAGCAGTTACCGGTCGAGCTCCGTCACAGATACGCAGTATTTT.

The rearrangement links TRBV9 to TRBJ1-3; no clear D. Trimming removed 3 bases at V and 0 bases at J, with 10 bases between. The CDR3 extends over 15 amino acids. Per the germline V gene, CDR1 is SGDLS and CDR2 is YYNGEE. CDR3 residues: CASSASIDSGNTIYF. As DNA, the CDR3 is TGTGCCAGCAGCGCCTCCATAGACTCTGGAAACACCATATATTTT.

This chain connects TRBV5-1 to TRBJ2-7, with TRBD1 matching 7 bases. V dropped 0 bases and J dropped 1; count of bases not matched to a gene: 7. The germline CDR1 and CDR2 sequences are SGHRS and YFSETQ. The CDR3 loop spans 16 amino acids. The CDR3 region has the DNA TGCGCCAGCAGCTTGGCCGGGAAGGGGGCATCCTACGAGCAGTACTTC. This translates into CASSLAGKGASYEQYF.

The V gene is TRBV7-8, the J gene TRBJ2-7; D uncertain. The V gene lost 0 bases and the J gene lost 3 bases, with 6 bases spanning the gap. There are 13 residues in the CDR3. Germline assignment: CDR1 SGHVS and CDR2 FQNEAQ. CDR3 amino acids: CASSLAENYEQYF. DNA of the CDR3: TGTGCCAGCAGCTTAGCCGAGAACTACGAGCAGTACTTC.

This clone was detected a few times. The rearrangement uses TRBV4-3 and TRBJ2-3; TRBD2 is a possible D gene (5 bases). V lost 0 bases, J lost 1 base, and 17 bases lay in between. The CDR3 runs to 18 residues. CDR1 and CDR2 from the germline V gene are LGHNA and YSLEER. In nucleotides, the CDR3 is TGCGCCAGCAGCCAAGAATTGGTAAGGACTGGGCGCACAGATACGCAGTATTTT. It codes for CASSQELVRTGRTDTQYF.

V is TRBV6-5 and J is TRBJ2-2, with 11 bases that match TRBD1. V gave up 6 bases and J gave up 5 bases; unmatched junction bases: 2. Germline-derived CDR1 and CDR2 are MNHEY and SVGAGI. The CDR3 runs 14 residues. CDR3 bases: TGTGCCAGCAGGGGACAGGGGGATACCGGGGAGCTGTTTTTT. This translates into CASRGQGDTGELFF.

V and J are TRBV6-5 and TRBJ1-2; possibly TRBD1 for D (5 bases). This CDR3 has 14 amino acids. The ends were cut back, 6 bases at V and 11 bases at J, with 22 bases in the middle. Germline CDR1 MNHEY, CDR2 SVGAGI. CDR3 protein: CASRKQVPQVEYTF. The CDR3 region has the DNA TGTGCCAGCAGGAAACAGGTTCCCCAGGTTGAGTACACCTTC.

This clone has just one count. V and J are TRBV11-2 and TRBJ2-4; perhaps D is TRBD1 or TRBD2 (5 bases each). This CDR3 has 13 residues. Deletions cut 4 bases from V and 4 bases from J, with 8 bases between. Germline assignment: CDR1 SGHAT and CDR2 FQNNGV. CDR3 protein: CASSSGTKNIQYF. Here the CDR3 DNA reads TGTGCCAGCAGCTCCGGGACGAAAAACATTCAGTACTTC.

This clone was observed a single time. CDR3 protein: CASSSGGGANVLTF. For the CDR3, the DNA is TGTGCCAGCTCAAGTGGCGGTGGGGCCAACGTCCTGACTTTC. The rearrangement joins TRBV6-5 to TRBJ2-6, with D unresolved. The V and J ends lost 8 bases and 3 bases respectively, with 11 bases between them. There are 14 residues in the CDR3. Germline values: CDR1 MNHEY, CDR2 SVGAGI.

This chain connects TRBV5-4 to TRBJ2-3; a weak D match, TRBD2 (6 bases). Germline lookup yields CDR1 SGHNT and CDR2 YYREEE (reference sequence). The germline V and J ends were trimmed by 4 bases and 6 bases, with 15 bases remaining between them. CDR3 size: 14 residues. CDR3 nucleotides: TGTGCCAGCAGCCGGGACTGGGGTCATGATACGCAGTATTTT. Its protein product is CASSRDWGHDTQYF.

This rearrangement joins TRBV27 to TRBJ2-1; 12 bases fit TRBD2. The CDR3 runs to 15 residues. The germline V gene has CDR1 MNHEY and CDR2 SMNVEV (reference sequence). Losses at the gene ends were 4 bases for V and 8 bases for J; bases not matched to a gene: 6. The CDR3 loop reads CASSSRTSGTDEQFF. The DNA for the CDR3 is TGTGCCAGCAGTTCACGGACTAGCGGGACGGATGAGCAGTTCTTC.

The chain is built from TRBV5-7 and TRBJ2-5; D not resolved. TRBV5-7 is an ORF, with its function uncertain. V lost 2 bases and J lost 7, with 15 bases in between. The CDR3 totals 14 residues. CDR3 bases: TGTGCCAGCAGCTTAATGGCTCGCCGAGGGACCCAGTACTTC. Translated: CASSLMARRGTQYF.

This sequence joins TRBV5-1 and TRBJ2-1; TRBD1 matches 7 bases. This CDR3 contains 14 residues. With 4 bases clipped from V and 10 bases from J, the junction kept 11 bases outside the gene matches. CDR1 and CDR2 from the germline V gene are SGHRS and YFSETQ. As DNA, the CDR3 is TGCGCCAGCAGCCCTTCGACAGGGTTAGGGGAGCAGTTCTTC. As protein: CASSPSTGLGEQFF.

The chain links TRBV6-5 to TRBJ1-1; 7 nucleotides line up with TRBD1. Germline V gives CDR1 MNHEY, CDR2 SVGAGI. The CDR3 consists of 13 residues. The V gene end was trimmed by 2 bases and the J gene end by 11 bases; junction bases not matched to a gene: 8. CDR3 DNA sequence: TGTGCCAGCAGTTACGATCAGGGGGGGATGGCTTTCTTT. It yields the protein CASSYDQGGMAFF.

The gene calls are TRBV2 and TRBJ2-1; D is unclear. V was clipped by 6 bases and J by 10 bases, with 19 bases between them. CDR1 and CDR2 (germline): SNHLY, FYNNEI. The CDR3 runs to 14 residues. DNA for the CDR3: TGTGCCAGCAGGCCCTCCACTCCCACCCGGGAGCAGTTCTTC. Protein: CASRPSTPTREQFF.

The CDR3 DNA is TGTGCCAGCAGCTTAAAGGACCCTAGTCTAGAACTGTTTTTT. Its translation is CASSLKDPSLELFF. The chain has TRBV7-2 and TRBJ1-4; D is unresolved. The CDR3 sequence is 14 residues long. V lost 2 bases and J 12 bases, leaving 16 bases between the germline ends. Germline V lookup: CDR1 SGHTA, CDR2 FQGNSA.

The J gene is TRBJ1-1, the V gene TRBV9; D is possibly TRBD1 (5 bases). V was shortened by 5 bases and J by 5 bases, with 16 bases between the two germline ends. There are 14 residues in the CDR3. CDR1 is SGDLS and CDR2 is YYNGEE in the germline V gene. CDR3 residues: CASSAGPWGTEAFF. In DNA form, the CDR3 reads TGTGCCAGCAGTGCTGGACCATGGGGGACTGAAGCTTTCTTT.

The chain carries TRBV11-2 and TRBJ1-2, with 7 bases aligning to TRBD1. V shed 1 base and J 8 bases; nucleotides not matched to a gene: 13. Germline V lookup: CDR1 SGHAT, CDR2 FQNNGV. The CDR3 sequence is 16 residues long. CDR3 amino acids: CASSLGGRQGGVGYTF. The CDR3 coding sequence is TGTGCCAGCAGCTTAGGAGGGCGACAGGGAGGCGTCGGCTACACCTTC.

The chain is built from TRBV6-6 and TRBJ1-1; D uncertain. The V gene's germline CDR1 is MNHNY and CDR2 SVGAGI (reference sequence). The CDR3 is made up of 14 amino acids. V dropped 1 base and J dropped 3 bases, with 9 bases sitting between them. The CDR3 DNA reads as TGTGCCAGCAGTTACTTGGCTGCGGACACTGAAGCTTTCTTT. The encoded protein is CASSYLAADTEAFF.

J is TRBJ2-7 and V is TRBV5-6; D assignment may be TRBD1 or TRBD2 (5 bases each). V was trimmed by 2 bases and J by 12 bases, leaving 15 bases between them. The CDR3 spans 12 residues. Per germline, CDR1 SGHDT and CDR2 YYEEEE. The chain's CDR3 is CASSFGSSGGYF. The CDR3 bases are TGTGCCAGCAGCTTCGGATCCTCTGGGGGGTACTTC.

The V call is TRBV30, the J call TRBJ2-1; weak D call: TRBD2 (6 bases). This CDR3 region has 17 residues. CDR1 is GTSNPN, CDR2 SVGIG, per germline (reference sequence). V was cut by 4 bases and J by 4 bases, with 23 bases left in between. CDR3 residues: CAWTKASSSSGYNEQFF. Written as DNA, the CDR3 is TGTGCCTGGACTAAGGCTAGCTCTTCGAGCGGGTACAATGAGCAGTTCTTC.

The gene calls are TRBV11-2 and TRBJ2-7, with D perhaps TRBD1 (6 bases). Germline lookup yields CDR1 SGHAT and CDR2 FQNNGV. With 2 bases removed from V and 4 bases from J, the gap between germline ends came to 18 bases. The CDR3 length is 16 residues. CDR3 in amino acids: CASSLLPGQPVYEQYF. CDR3 coding DNA: TGTGCCAGCAGCTTACTCCCCGGACAGCCTGTTTACGAGCAGTACTTC.

DNA of the CDR3: TGTGCCAGCTCAACGGTCAGGGAGACACCCCAGCATTTT. It specifies CASSTVRETPQHF. The chain combines TRBV18 with TRBJ1-5; possibly TRBD1 for D (5 bases). Germline lookup yields CDR1 KGHSH and CDR2 LQKENI. The CDR3 runs to 13 residues. Trimming shortened V by 5 bases and J by 10 bases, and 15 bases separated the two germline ends.

The chain's CDR3 is CASSLVYGELTGELFF. The CDR3 region has the DNA TGTGCCAGCAGCTTAGTTTATGGGGAACTCACCGGGGAGCTGTTTTTT. V and J are TRBV7-9 and TRBJ2-2; D gene uncertain. This CDR3 is built from 16 residues. Trimming removed 1 base at V and 4 bases at J, with 13 bases between. In germline, CDR1 is SEHNR, CDR2 FQNEAQ (reference sequence).